The 22 T cell receptor beta chains below were found in one sample sequenced in a study of cytomegalovirus exposure and HLA in healthy donors. Use of 60 Vbeta and 13 Jbeta primers characterized the PCR. The table came from immunoSEQ multiplex PCR; TCRdb's copy has only in-frame clones and leaves some out. This table holds some 200,000 clones, approximately 78% found once. Specimen: PBMCs. Source of these receptors: a woman under 30 in good health and CMV-seronegative.

This clone showed up just a few times. The chain employs TRBV5-4 and TRBJ1-2, with D maybe TRBD1 (6 bases). The CDR3 length is 12 residues. V was pared by 2 bases and J by 6 bases, with 8 bases between. CDR1 is SGHNT and CDR2 is YYREEE in the germline V gene (reference sequence). CDR3 nucleotides: TGTGCCAGCAGCTTAACAGGGCATGGCTACACCTTC. It translates to CASSLTGHGYTF.

The chain joins TRBV5-4 to TRBJ1-1; D unresolved. This CDR3 region has 14 residues. Trimming left V 2 bases short and J 2 bases short, with 10 bases between. The germline CDR1 and CDR2 sequences are SGHNT and YYREEE (reference sequence). CDR3 bases: TGTGCCAGCAGCTTCGAGGGCATTAACACTGAAGCTTTCTTT. This codes for CASSFEGINTEAFF.

The V and J genes are TRBV9 and TRBJ2-5; maybe TRBD1 (5 bases). The CDR3 consists of 16 residues. V lost 3 bases and J 2 bases, leaving 17 bases between the germline ends. Germline CDR1 is SGDLS and CDR2 is YYNGEE. CDR3 amino acids: CASSASVVGRQETQYF. DNA of the CDR3: TGTGCCAGCAGCGCCAGCGTGGTGGGGCGACAAGAGACCCAGTACTTC.

V and J are TRBV29-1 and TRBJ1-1; D remains ambiguous. This CDR3 has 14 residues. V lost 5 bases and J lost 3, with 16 bases in between. The germline V gene has CDR1 SQVTM and CDR2 ANQGSEA. The CDR3 region is CSVYGIASDTEAFF. The CDR3 DNA reads TGCAGCGTTTACGGGATAGCCTCGGACACTGAAGCTTTCTTT.

This chain joins TRBV4-1 and TRBJ2-3, with D hard to call. V was trimmed by 0 bases and J by 1 base, leaving 5 bases between them. The CDR3 runs 14 residues. Looked up from germline, CDR1 is MGHRA and CDR2 is YSYEKL. Written as DNA, the CDR3 is TGCGCCAGCAGCCAAGATTTCGGCACAGATACGCAGTATTTT. Translated: CASSQDFGTDTQYF.

The V gene is TRBV7-6, the J gene TRBJ2-5; TRBD2 aligns across 10 bases. The CDR3 runs 17 residues. V dropped 4 bases and J dropped 2; count of bases not matched to a gene: 10. The V gene's germline CDR1 is SGHVS and CDR2 FNYEAQ. CDR3 nucleotides: TGTGCCAGCAGCTCTGGACCCGGACTAGCGGAACAAGAGACCCAGTACTTC. Encoded protein: CASSSGPGLAEQETQYF.

In this sample, this clone turned up once. This chain joins TRBV6-5 and TRBJ2-7; TRBD1 matches at 7 bases. The V segment lost 6 bases and the J segment 2 bases; nucleotides outside the gene matches: 7. Germline values: CDR1 MNHEY, CDR2 SVGAGI. The CDR3 runs to 14 residues. The CDR3 loop is CASSYGTATYEQYF. CDR3 bases: TGTGCCAGCAGCTATGGGACAGCGACCTACGAGCAGTACTTC.

The chain joins TRBV28 to TRBJ2-7, with D maybe TRBD1 (6 bases). CDR1 MDHEN and CDR2 SYDVKM come from the germline V gene. The CDR3 is made up of 16 amino acids. V was cut by 5 bases and J by 3 bases, with 20 bases left in between. CDR3 residues: CASSGTTRTTFYEQYF. The CDR3 coding sequence is TGTGCCAGCAGTGGGACAACGAGAACCACATTCTACGAGCAGTACTTC.

The genes are TRBV18 and TRBJ1-1; D is unclear. The germline CDR1 and CDR2 sequences are KGHSH and LQKENI. The length of the CDR3 is 14 residues. V dropped 2 bases and J dropped 0 bases, with 7 bases sitting between them. This CDR3 is CASSPSRVNTEAFF. CDR3 sequence (DNA): TGTGCCAGCTCACCATCCCGGGTGAACACTGAAGCTTTCTTT.

This clone was observed once. The rearrangement joins TRBV2 to TRBJ2-7, with a tentative D call TRBD1 (6 bases). Germline CDR1 reads SNHLY; CDR2 reads FYNNEI. Trimming left V 6 bases short and J 3 bases short, with 15 bases between. The CDR3 runs to 14 residues. The CDR3 spells CASSPAGVFYEQYF. In DNA form, the CDR3 reads TGTGCCAGCAGCCCGGCAGGGGTATTCTACGAGCAGTACTTC.

The CDR3 bases are TGTGCCAGTAGTAGGGACAGGGGGCTGTCTAATGAAAAACTGTTTTTT. Its protein product is CASSRDRGLSNEKLFF. This sequence joins TRBV19 and TRBJ1-4, with 12 bases fitting TRBD1. Germline CDR1 and CDR2: LNHDA and SQIVND (reference sequence). The CDR3 runs to 16 residues. V was clipped by 4 bases and J by 3 bases; unmatched bases: 3. Together with reference TRBV19 and TRBJ1-4, the CDR3 gives the full variable domain: DGGITQSPKYLFRKEGQNVTLSCEQNLNHDAMYWYRQDPGQGLRLIYYSQIVNDFQKGDIAEGYSVSREKKESFPLTVTSAQKNPTAFYLCASSRDRGLSNEKLFFGSGTQLSVL.

This clone was recorded once. The rearrangement uses TRBV6-6 and TRBJ2-2, with 7 bases that match TRBD1. The CDR3 contains 15 residues. The V gene's germline CDR1 is MNHNY and CDR2 SVGAGI (reference sequence). Trimming took 6 bases from V and 1 from J; bases not matched to a gene: 5. As DNA, the CDR3 is TGTGCCAGCAGAAAGACAGGGATGAACACCGGGGAGCTGTTTTTT. Translating gives CASRKTGMNTGELFF.

Written as DNA, the CDR3 is TGTGCCTGGAGCAAAGGGGGCCTCTACGAGCAGTACTTC. This gives the protein CAWSKGGLYEQYF. The J gene is TRBJ2-7, the V gene TRBV30; 7 bases align to TRBD1. CDR1 is GTSNPN and CDR2 is SVGIG in the germline V gene (reference sequence). V lost 3 bases and J lost 3; bases outside the gene matches: 5. The CDR3 is made up of 13 amino acids.

In nucleotides, the CDR3 is TGTGCCAGCAGCTTAGACGGGACAGCAAACACTGAAGCTTTCTTT. It specifies CASSLDGTANTEAFF. The chain combines TRBV7-9 with TRBJ1-1; 7 nucleotides match TRBD1. Germline CDR1 and CDR2: SEHNR and FQNEAQ (reference sequence). V lost 1 base, J lost 2 bases, and 4 bases stayed unmatched. The CDR3 has 15 amino acids.

The chain uses TRBV19 and TRBJ1-5; 8 nucleotides match TRBD1. Germline CDR1 is LNHDA and CDR2 is SQIVND (reference sequence). The CDR3 runs 15 residues. Trimming took 6 bases from V and 4 from J; bases not matched to a gene: 8. This CDR3 reads CASSSGTGKNQPQHF. The DNA for the CDR3 is TGTGCCAGTAGCTCCGGGACAGGAAAAAATCAGCCCCAGCATTTT.

The chain is built from TRBV5-1 and TRBJ2-1; 11 bases are a match to TRBD2. The trim removed 7 bases at V and 2 bases at J, leaving 17 bases unmatched. Germline V gene sequence: CDR1 SGHRS, CDR2 YFSETQ. The CDR3 sequence is 19 residues long. The CDR3 region is CASSSGTSGLRYPYNEQFF. CDR3 DNA sequence: TGCGCCAGCTCGTCCGGGACTAGCGGACTACGCTACCCCTACAATGAGCAGTTCTTC.

This chain links TRBV27 with TRBJ2-5; TRBD2 matches 11 bases. The CDR3 has 14 residues. The ends lost 6 bases at V and 2 bases at J; junction bases unmatched: 2. In germline, CDR1 is MNHEY, CDR2 SMNVEV (reference sequence). The chain's CDR3 is CASRGTSGQETQYF. In DNA form, the CDR3 reads TGTGCCAGCAGGGGGACTAGCGGACAAGAGACCCAGTACTTC.

The V call is TRBV10-3, the J call TRBJ2-7; 10 nucleotides line up with TRBD1. The CDR3 has 14 amino acids. The junction had 1 base not matched to a gene; V was cut back by 3 bases and J by 2 bases. Germline-derived CDR1 and CDR2 are ENHRY and SYGVKD. This CDR3 reads CAISEGTGAYEQYF. CDR3 nucleotide sequence: TGTGCCATCAGTGAAGGGACAGGGGCCTACGAGCAGTACTTC.

The chain employs TRBV7-2 and TRBJ1-4; 7 bases are shared with TRBD1. This CDR3 spans 16 amino acids. The V gene's germline CDR1 is SGHTA and CDR2 FQGNSA. V trimming: 4 bases; J trimming: 8 bases; junction bases outside the gene matches: 13. The CDR3 protein is CASSSLTAGGREKLFF. CDR3 in DNA: TGTGCCAGCAGCTCCCTCACAGCAGGGGGAAGAGAAAAACTGTTTTTT.

The chain uses TRBV2 and TRBJ2-5; D is undetermined. The CDR3 extends over 12 amino acids. Germline loops: CDR1 SNHLY, CDR2 FYNNEI. The V gene lost 6 bases and the J gene lost 2 bases, with 7 bases spanning the gap. The CDR3 region has the DNA TGTGCCAGCAGGGAGATACAAGAGACCCAGTACTTC. Translated: CASREIQETQYF.

The genes are TRBV5-4 and TRBJ2-1; 12 nucleotides align to TRBD2. The germline V gene has CDR1 SGHNT and CDR2 YYREEE (reference sequence). Germline trimming cut 1 base from V and 6 bases from J; bases unmatched to any gene: 5. The CDR3 extends over 16 amino acids. The CDR3 nucleotides are TGTGCCAGCAGCTTGCAGGCTAGCGGGGGGGTCAATGAGCAGTTCTTC. Protein sequence: CASSLQASGGVNEQFF.

This rearrangement joins TRBV28 to TRBJ1-1, with D maybe TRBD1 (5 bases). The germline V gene has CDR1 MDHEN and CDR2 SYDVKM. CDR3 length: 12 residues. V was trimmed by 6 bases and J by 11 bases, leaving 16 bases between them. CDR3 sequence (DNA): TGTGCCAGCAGCCAACCTCAGGGCGACGCTTTCTTT. It is translated as CASSQPQGDAFF.